This record covers a single T cell receptor (beta chain). Its target is not known. From the reads, TCRdb called clonotypes with MiXCR, one entry per CDR3 protein. The sample yields 170,000 or so distinct CDR3 sequences, about a sixth seen once. This specimen comes from a study of T cell repertoires in cytomegalovirus infection. General study results and limits: Identification of carriers of CMV plus the relevant HLA was performed using cumulative public TCR beta family frequency.

Germline V gene data show CDR1 as LGHDT and CDR2 as YNNKEL (reference sequence). The CDR3 sequence is 15 residues long. V dropped 1 base and J dropped 2 bases, with 12 bases sitting between them. The chain couples TRBV3-1 to TRBJ2-7, with D uncertain. Sample: CD8+ T cells from PBMCs. This receptor was identified in a human donor in good health (CMV status not recorded). Some clones in this sample may be carry-over from other donors' samples. CDR3: CASSQVGVGTYEQYF. The CDR3 nucleotides are TGTGCCAGCAGCCAAGTTGGCGTGGGTACCTACGAGCAGTACTTC.